The rows below give T cell receptor beta chains drawn from one sample of a study of blood T cell repertoires in COVID-19. Profiled with immunoSEQ multiplex PCR; TCRdb holds only in-frame clones, not every one. Found here are about 160,000 clones, about 80% of them singletons; the top ten hold 7%. The specimen was peripheral blood. The receptors were sampled from a middle-aged woman with COVID-19, enrolled during active disease. The CDR3 runs from the conserved cysteine through the conserved F or W. Clone size appears in some rows only: once, few, many, or a class for an expanded clone.

length: 14; V: TRBV27; size: NA; J: TRBJ1-4; CDR3: CASRDRGQGEKLFF
length: 15; V: TRBV15; size: NA; J: TRBJ2-5; CDR3: CATSSPGGSQETQYF
length: 13; V: TRBV5-4; size: NA; J: TRBJ2-5; CDR3: CASSFNWQETQYF
length: 17; V: TRBV3-1/TRBV3-2; size: NA; J: TRBJ2-5; CDR3: CASSQRLGLAGVETQYF
length: 15; V: TRBV28; size: few; J: TRBJ2-5; CDR3: CASSARLDLQETQYF
length: 15; V: TRBV7-8; size: few; J: TRBJ2-1; CDR3: CASSPTVLSYNEQFF
length: 15; V: TRBV6-5; size: NA; J: TRBJ2-1; CDR3: CASSRRQANYNEQFF
length: 17; V: TRBV4-1; size: NA; J: TRBJ2-5; CDR3: CASSHTSGGAIRETQYF
length: 15; V: TRBV5-4; size: NA; J: TRBJ2-1; CDR3: CASSSGLAANNEQFF
length: 13; V: TRBV7-2; size: NA; J: TRBJ2-4; CDR3: CASSARDRDIQYF
length: 13; V: TRBV27; size: NA; J: TRBJ1-6; CDR3: CATGAGANSPLHF
length: 13; V: TRBV7-3; size: NA; J: TRBJ2-5; CDR3: CASSLQGQETQYF
length: 14; V: TRBV2; size: NA; J: TRBJ2-7; CDR3: CASSELAGGDKQYF
length: 14; V: TRBV7-2; size: once; J: TRBJ2-1; CDR3: CASSPWEGRNEQFF
length: 16; V: TRBV28; size: few; J: TRBJ1-4; CDR3: CASSLSAGPLNEKLFF
length: 14; V: TRBV7-6; size: NA; J: TRBJ2-2; CDR3: CASSLVPGTGELFF
length: 16; V: TRBV6-5; size: NA; J: TRBJ2-1; CDR3: CASSYYGSGTINEQFF
length: 14; V: TRBV28; size: NA; J: TRBJ2-7; CDR3: CASRVHARAYEQYF
length: 15; V: TRBV15; size: NA; J: TRBJ1-1; CDR3: CATSSPGSSNTEAFF
length: 14; V: TRBV15; size: NA; J: TRBJ2-7; CDR3: CATSSGEGMNEQYF
length: 14; V: TRBV6-5; size: NA; J: TRBJ1-2; CDR3: CASSSGGRPGGYTF
length: 15; V: TRBV19; size: NA; J: TRBJ2-2; CDR3: CASSIKGAQGGELFF
length: 16; V: TRBV9; size: once; J: TRBJ1-4; CDR3: CASSAGTGQGSEKLFF
length: 13; V: TRBV7-3; size: NA; J: TRBJ2-1; CDR3: CASSPRQGNEQFF
length: 11; V: TRBV2; size: NA; J: TRBJ1-1; CDR3: CASGRQGEAFF
length: 14; V: TRBV18; size: NA; J: TRBJ2-7; CDR3: CASSGSGQSYEQYF
length: 13; V: TRBV27; size: NA; J: TRBJ1-5; CDR3: CASSLYLNQPQHF
length: 15; V: TRBV27; size: NA; J: TRBJ2-6; CDR3: CASRPLVSGANVLTF
length: 16; V: TRBV6-1; size: NA; J: TRBJ1-4; CDR3: CASSEFPTWTNEKLFF
length: 15; V: TRBV7-3; size: once; J: TRBJ1-2; CDR3: CASSPGQGAYYGYTF
length: 16; V: TRBV18; size: NA; J: TRBJ2-6; CDR3: CASSPRGQGGANVLTF
length: 13; V: TRBV5-1; size: few; J: TRBJ1-5; CDR3: CASSLAFNQPQHF
length: 14; V: TRBV4-2; size: few; J: TRBJ2-3; CDR3: CASSQDRGSDTQYF
length: 16; V: TRBV5-1; size: NA; J: TRBJ2-1; CDR3: CASSSMTSGRGVEQFF
length: 14; V: TRBV3-1/TRBV3-2; size: NA; J: TRBJ2-1; CDR3: CASSQGQGSHEQFF
length: 15; V: TRBV3-1/TRBV3-2; size: NA; J: TRBJ2-5; CDR3: CASSQAWELRETQYF
length: 12; V: TRBV29-1; size: few; J: TRBJ2-5; CDR3: CSVKSRGETQYF
length: 14; V: TRBV2; size: NA; J: TRBJ1-1; CDR3: CASKEDRANTEAFF
length: 12; V: TRBV7-9; size: once; J: TRBJ2-5; CDR3: CASSLVQAAQYF
length: 15; V: TRBV7-7; size: few; J: TRBJ2-2; CDR3: CASSPGTVETGELFF
length: 13; V: TRBV7-3; size: NA; J: TRBJ2-5; CDR3: CASSLFKLSPQYF
length: 14; V: TRBV28; size: NA; J: TRBJ2-7; CDR3: CASSSPGQGNEQYF
length: 16; V: TRBV10-1; size: medium-sized; J: TRBJ1-4; CDR3: CASSETTGVPNEKLFF
length: 12; V: TRBV2; size: NA; J: TRBJ1-6; CDR3: CASTLTDPPLHF
length: 15; V: TRBV7-9; size: once; J: TRBJ1-2; CDR3: CASRPPGQGAYGYTF
length: 13; V: TRBV7-9; size: NA; J: TRBJ1-2; CDR3: CASSLGAGAGYTF
length: 17; V: TRBV3-1/TRBV3-2; size: NA; J: TRBJ2-5; CDR3: CASSQDSGGELGETQYF
length: 15; V: TRBV7-9; size: NA; J: TRBJ2-1; CDR3: CASSVTGGYRNEQFF
length: 15; V: TRBV2; size: NA; J: TRBJ2-2; CDR3: CASSNQGTNTGELFF
length: 17; V: TRBV6-1; size: NA; J: TRBJ1-5; CDR3: CASSEGWGRGINQPQHF
length: 13; V: TRBV28; size: NA; J: TRBJ1-2; CDR3: CASSLQGAFRYTF
length: 13; V: TRBV28; size: once; J: TRBJ1-1; CDR3: CASTSDYRGAAFF
length: 15; V: TRBV6-5; size: few; J: TRBJ1-1; CDR3: CASSRDLGGGTEAFF
length: 13; V: TRBV18; size: NA; J: TRBJ1-5; CDR3: CASSTGVNQPQHF
length: 13; V: TRBV19; size: NA; J: TRBJ1-5; CDR3: CASSDQGYQPQHF